Below, 6 T cell receptor beta chains from the same sample are listed, as sequenced in a study of blood T cells in healthy people across ages. For the second PCR, which ran for about 7 to 12 cycles, a sample-barcoded 5' primer and a J-beta primer mix were used. TCRdb re-called the 5' RACE reads with MiXCR, one entry per CDR3 protein. The sample shows under 2 million distinct CDR3 sequences, about 31% of them seen only once. The specimen was blood. The origin of the receptors is a woman aged 25 to 39 in good health.

V gene TRBV27 combines with J gene TRBJ1-1; D possibly corresponds to TRBD1 (5 bases). Germline V gene data show CDR1 as MNHEY and CDR2 as SMNVEV (reference sequence). Trimming took off 0 bases at V and 0 bases at J, with 8 bases between the two ends. The CDR3 runs 15 residues. The CDR3 loop reads CASSLSAGLNTEAFF. CDR3 coding DNA: TGTGCCAGCAGTTTATCGGCAGGGCTGAACACTGAAGCTTTCTTT.

The J gene is TRBJ2-1, the V gene TRBV27, with D tentatively TRBD1 or TRBD2 (5 bases each). The ends were cut back, 7 bases at V and 9 bases at J, with 10 bases in the middle. Germline assignment: CDR1 MNHEY and CDR2 SMNVEV (reference sequence). The CDR3 sequence is 11 residues long. CDR3 nucleotide sequence: TGTGCCAGCAACTTTGGGGGTGAGCAGTTCTTC. It yields the protein CASNFGGEQFF.

CDR3 sequence (DNA): TGTGCCACGACAGCCGAGCGGGGGGGTGTAGATACGCAGTATTTT. Amino acid sequence: CATTAERGGVDTQYF. This chain connects TRBV10-3 to TRBJ2-3; 10 bases align to TRBD2. The V segment lost 10 bases and the J segment 5 bases; nucleotides outside the gene matches: 12. Germline V gene sequence: CDR1 ENHRY, CDR2 SYGVKD. The CDR3 loop spans 15 amino acids.

This clonotype came up a few times. This chain uses TRBV20-1 with TRBJ2-1; no clear D gene. Trimming stripped 6 bases from V and 2 bases from J, with 11 bases between. The CDR3 length is 13 residues. Per germline, CDR1 DFQATT and CDR2 SNEGSKA (reference sequence). The CDR3: CSAQYRTYNEQFF. CDR3 coding DNA: TGCAGTGCGCAATACCGCACCTACAATGAGCAGTTCTTC.

The chain links TRBV20-1 to TRBJ2-1; a weak D match, TRBD2 (5 bases). The CDR3 extends over 16 amino acids. V was clipped by 0 bases and J by 0 bases, with 12 bases between them. Looked up from germline, CDR1 is DFQATT and CDR2 is SNEGSKA (reference sequence). The CDR3 coding sequence is TGCAGTGCTAGAGAATCAGCGGCGAGCTCCTACAATGAGCAGTTCTTC. It codes for CSARESAASSYNEQFF.

This clonotype was counted between two and nine times. The chain joins TRBV20-1 to TRBJ1-1; D is possibly TRBD1 (5 bases). This CDR3 contains 13 residues. Trimming removed 5 bases at V and 4 bases at J, with 14 bases between. The germline gives CDR1 DFQATT, CDR2 SNEGSKA (reference sequence). The CDR3 loop reads CSARTTVSTEAFF. CDR3 sequence (DNA): TGCAGTGCTCGAACGACAGTGAGCACTGAAGCTTTCTTT.